The 5 T cell receptor beta chains below come from one sample, sequenced in a study of Ad26.COV2.S vaccination and SARS-CoV-2 variants. Sample treatment: 19 received Ad26.COV2.S at low or high dose, single or two shots; roughly five received placebo; per-sample allocation not given. Samples came from day 63 after the first vaccine or placebo injection. This table comes from immunoSEQ multiplex PCR, and its TCRdb copy is limited to in-frame clones, with some not included. The table lists a few hundred thousand clones, about four fifths of them singletons. The source material was peripheral blood, sampled in a trial of Ad26.COV2.S vaccine versus placebo. Source of these receptors: a person between 18 and 59 years old who received the Ad26.COV2.S COVID-19 vaccine or a placebo.

The chain recombines TRBV7-2 with TRBJ2-5; the D gene is possibly TRBD2 (6 bases). From germline, CDR1 is SGHTA and CDR2 FQGNSA. The ends were cut back, 1 base at V and 4 bases at J, with 13 bases in the middle. This CDR3 is built from 15 residues. The CDR3 region has the DNA TGTGCCAGCAGCTTAGGGGCTAGCGCGTCAGAGACCCAGTACTTC. This translates into CASSLGASASETQYF.

V and J are TRBV6-2 or TRBV6-3 and TRBJ1-2, with D maybe TRBD1 (6 bases). Germline CDR1 and CDR2: MNHEY and SVGEGT. The CDR3 is made up of 16 amino acids. V gave up 4 bases and J gave up 5 bases, with 20 bases separating them. CDR3 sequence: CASSFYGTPLDYGYTF. DNA for the CDR3: TGTGCCAGCAGTTTCTACGGGACACCCTTAGATTATGGCTACACCTTC.

The chain employs TRBV2 and TRBJ1-6, with 9 nucleotides matching TRBD1. Looked up from germline, CDR1 is SNHLY and CDR2 is FYNNEI. The CDR3 has 15 residues. Trimming removed 7 bases from V and 9 bases from J; junction bases left unmatched: 10. The CDR3 is CASTPWTGAGSPLHF. DNA of the CDR3: TGTGCCAGCACCCCGTGGACAGGGGCAGGTTCACCCCTCCACTTT.

The V gene is TRBV6-4, the J gene TRBJ1-2; 8 nucleotides align to TRBD1. J was trimmed by 4 bases and V by 2 bases; bases with no gene match: 6. This CDR3 comprises 15 residues. Germline lookup yields CDR1 MRHNA and CDR2 SNTAGT. The CDR3 spells CASSDPAGGSYGYTF. The CDR3 DNA sequence: TGTGCCAGCAGTGACCCGGCAGGGGGCAGCTATGGCTACACCTTC.

The V and J genes are TRBV6-2 or TRBV6-3 and TRBJ2-5; 9 bases map to TRBD2. Germline V gene data show CDR1 as MNHEY and CDR2 as SVGEGT. Trimming took 2 bases from V and 4 from J; bases not matched to a gene: 5. The CDR3 length is 15 residues. The DNA of the CDR3 is TGTGCCAGCAGTTACACAGCGGGAGGCCGAGAGACCCAGTACTTC. It is translated as CASSYTAGGRETQYF.